The source of this TCR beta chain is a study of blood T cell repertoires in COVID-19 (dated by TCRdb to 2020 to 2021). Describing the broader study: Samples from collaborators originated in the United States, Italy and Spain and spanned both the acute and convalescent phases of COVID-19. The sample metadata nearly always contained a de-identified subject ID, COVID-19 status, age in years and sex. The repertoires were released in a freely available public database intended as a resource for research on the immune response to SARS-CoV-2. The samples were drawn from the first 160 participants of the ongoing ImmuneRACE study and from some 1,300 subjects provided by 6 global collaborators. The material from the prospective study consisted of cDNA or gDNA derived from T cells, B-cell-depleted T cells, or PBMCs. Subjects who had been exposed to COVID-19, were actively infected with it, or had recovered from it provided the deeply sampled blood TCRbeta repertoires that made up the dataset. Where HLA class I and class II types were available, the types were taken from metadata supplied by the sample provider, not from assay-based typing.

The immunoSEQ Assay, a bias-controlled multiplex PCR, was used to amplify TCRbeta CDR3 regions from genomic DNA. On the study's bioinformatics: The number of nucleated cells in each sample was estimated by amplification of reference gene primers within the assay. To quantify the absolute abundance of each unique TCRbeta CDR3 rearrangement, sequence reads were collapsed and filtered. Productive Simpson clonality was computed per sample as the square root of Simpson's diversity index over productive rearrangements. TCRdb took over this immuneACCESS table, retaining in-frame rearrangements with V and J assigned. Such tables are incomplete; in checked studies, under half of the missing clones stem from an unresolved V gene, and the remainder is unexplained. V and J calls and clone size are copied from that table; D and trimming were computed from the DNA. In this sample the table shows over 350,000 clones, 85% to 90% of which occur a single time. Over 0.9% of the sample comes from the top ten.

Participants in the prospective study were enrolled through a virtual design, were aged roughly 18 to 100 years, and lived in roughly 24 United States geographic areas. In the prospective study, participants were assigned to cohorts based on the clinical history participants reported in a screening survey and a study questionnaire. Each participant in the prospective study had whole blood, serum and a nasopharyngeal or oropharyngeal swab collected by mobile phlebotomists. Participants in the prospective study had the option to provide additional blood draws and questionnaires over a roughly two-month period. Prospective study blood samples were shipped either frozen or at room temperature before DNA extraction. Overall results and qualifications from the work: The amount of clinical and demographic metadata varied by source and participant and was provided uncurated.

Of note for this clone: The antigen this receptor binds is unknown. No base qualities exist here, and no much larger clone lies one base off it.

The sequence came from a woman aged 25 to 45 with acute COVID-19. The sequencing sample was made of PBMCs or T cells enriched from blood (not recorded which).

The CDR3 sequence is CASSQKPLSNQPQHF. The DNA sequence is given as TGTGCCAGCAGCCAAAAGCCCCTTAGCAATCAGCCCCAGCATTTT. The chain links TRBV3-1 (or the pseudogene TRBV3-2) with TRBJ1-5, with no confident D gene call. CDR1 LGHDT and CDR2 YNNKEL were looked up in the germline V gene (reference sequence). Its CDR3 holds 15 amino acids, cysteine through phenylalanine. Only the CDR3 DNA is retained, 45 bases long and in frame from the first base. The V end loses 2 bases and the J end loses 0 bases, and a stretch of 8 bases separates them.